A selection of T cell receptor beta chains follows, all from one sample in a study of shared clonotypes between healthy human individuals. Produced via immunoSEQ multiplex PCR; TCRdb's table is partial and in-frame only. The table shows 1,500,000 or so clones, with about 98.5% occurring only once. The sequenced material came from naive CD4+ T cells sorted from blood. The receptors stem from a man aged 30 to 45 in good health. Both conserved end residues are part of each CDR3. D genes are given only for firm matches. Some rows have no size entry. The others give once, few or many, or a class for an expanded clone.

abundance	len	d_gene	v_gene	j_gene	CDR3nt	CDR3aa
.	17	TRBD2	TRBV4-1	TRBJ2-2	TGCGCCAGCAGCCAAGGAGGACTAGCGGGAGTGGCCGGGGAGCTGTTTTTT	CASSQGGLAGVAGELFF
.	14	TRBD2	TRBV11-3	TRBJ2-3	TGTGCCAGCAGCCTTAGCGGGAGTACAGATACGCAGTATTTT	CASSLSGSTDTQYF
.	14	.	TRBV5-1	TRBJ2-1	TGCGCCAGCAGCTGGGGGGCTTTATACAATGAGCAGTTCTTC	CASSWGALYNEQFF
.	15	.	TRBV30	TRBJ2-1	TGTGCCTGGAGTGTTGGGGACTTGTCCTACAATGAGCAGTTCTTC	CAWSVGDLSYNEQFF
.	16	.	TRBV28	TRBJ2-2	TGTGCCAGCAGTTTATGGAGCTCCCTGGGTGCCGGGGAGCTGTTTTTT	CASSLWSSLGAGELFF
.	13	.	TRBV6-5	TRBJ1-1	TGTGCCAGCAGTTACTCTCCCCTTTCTGAAGCTTTCTTT	CASSYSPLSEAFF
.	15	TRBD2	TRBV5-6	TRBJ2-7	TGTGCCAGCAGCTTGGTTCGGGACTACCTTCGGGAGCAGTACTTC	CASSLVRDYLREQYF
.	13	.	TRBV29-1	TRBJ2-1	TGCAGCGTTGACAGCCGAGGCGGGGATGAGCAGTTCTTC	CSVDSRGGDEQFF
.	16	.	TRBV10-3	TRBJ2-5	TGTGCCATCCGGTCACAGGGTCCTGGTTACCAAGAGACCCAGTACTTC	CAIRSQGPGYQETQYF
.	15	TRBD1	TRBV19	TRBJ1-2	TGTGCCAGTAGTCCAAGGGCGACAGGGAACTATGGCTACACCTTC	CASSPRATGNYGYTF
.	14	.	TRBV11-2	TRBJ1-2	TGTGCCAGCAGCTTAGCGGGTTACCGTGGTGGCTACACCTTC	CASSLAGYRGGYTF
.	20	.	TRBV21-1	TRBJ1-1	TGTGCCAGCAGCAAAGTCGGTGGGTCCTCCGGCGACACAAGGCTCGGGGAAGCTTTCTTT	CASSKVGGSSGDTRLGEAFF
.	18	TRBD2	TRBV9	TRBJ2-2	TGTGCCAGCAGCCCGGCGGTCCTACTAGCGCTCGGCACCGGGGAGCTGTTTTTT	CASSPAVLLALGTGELFF
once	18	TRBD1	TRBV27	TRBJ1-5	TGTGCCAGCAGTTTAGCCGGGACAGGGGGCGTTGTGAGGCAGCCCCAGCATTTT	CASSLAGTGGVVRQPQHF
.	15	.	TRBV7-2	TRBJ1-1	TGTGCCAGCAGCTTAGCCGGGGGACGGGGCACTGAAGCTTTCTTT	CASSLAGGRGTEAFF
.	17	.	TRBV15	TRBJ1-4	TGTGCCACCAGCAGAGATAGGAACAGGGCCCTGAATGAAAAACTGTTTTTT	CATSRDRNRALNEKLFF